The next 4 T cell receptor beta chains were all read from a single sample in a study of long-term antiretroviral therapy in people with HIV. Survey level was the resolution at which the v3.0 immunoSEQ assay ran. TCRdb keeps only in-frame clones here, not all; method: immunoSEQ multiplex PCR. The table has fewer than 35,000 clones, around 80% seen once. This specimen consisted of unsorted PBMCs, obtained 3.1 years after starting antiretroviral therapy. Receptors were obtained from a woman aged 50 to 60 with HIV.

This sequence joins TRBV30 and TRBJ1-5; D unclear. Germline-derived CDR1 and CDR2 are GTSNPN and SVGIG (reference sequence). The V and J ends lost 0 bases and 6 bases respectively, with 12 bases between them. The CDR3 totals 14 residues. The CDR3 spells CAWSVEARGQPQHF. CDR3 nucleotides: TGTGCCTGGAGTGTAGAGGCGCGGGGTCAGCCCCAGCATTTT.

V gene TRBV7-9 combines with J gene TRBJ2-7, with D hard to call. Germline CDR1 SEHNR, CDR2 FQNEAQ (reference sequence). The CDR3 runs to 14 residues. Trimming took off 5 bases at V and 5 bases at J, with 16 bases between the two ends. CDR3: CASSGRLNHHEQYV. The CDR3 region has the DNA TGTGCCAGCAGCGGAAGACTCAACCACCACGAGCAGTACGTC.

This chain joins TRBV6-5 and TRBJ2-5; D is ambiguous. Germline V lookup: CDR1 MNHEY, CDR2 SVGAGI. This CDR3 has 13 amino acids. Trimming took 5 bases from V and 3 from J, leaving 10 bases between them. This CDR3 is CASSTGLKETQYF. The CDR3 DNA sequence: TGTGCCAGCAGTACTGGCTTGAAAGAGACCCAGTACTTC.

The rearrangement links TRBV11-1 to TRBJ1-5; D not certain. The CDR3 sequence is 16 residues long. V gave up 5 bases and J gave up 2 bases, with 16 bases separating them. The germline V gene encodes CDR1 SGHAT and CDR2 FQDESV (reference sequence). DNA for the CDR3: TGTGCCAGCAGCCCCGGAGGAGGCAACGGCAATCAGCCCCAGCATTTT. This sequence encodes CASSPGGGNGNQPQHF. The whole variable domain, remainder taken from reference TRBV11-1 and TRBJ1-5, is EAEVAQSPRYKITEKSQAVAFWCDPISGHATLYWYRQILGQGPELLVQFQDESVVDDSQLPKDRFSAERLKGVDSTLKIQPAELGDSAMYLCASSPGGGNGNQPQHFGDGTRLSIL.